This TCR beta chain originates from a study of blood T cell repertoires in COVID-19. The length of the CDR3 is 16 residues. The V end was cut by 4 bases, the J end by 4 bases, with 18 bases between. Germline V gives CDR1 SGDLS, CDR2 YYNGEE. In the authors' methods: Estimation of nucleated cell counts was performed using reference gene primer amplification. The protocol was immunoSEQ multiplex PCR, while the TCRdb copy is restricted to in-frame clones and leaves out a portion. V and J calls and clone size are copied from that table; D and trimming were computed from the DNA. The repertoire holds around 57,000 clones, with about nine tenths as singletons.

This clonotype originated in a man over 45 with active COVID-19. The sequencing sample was made of peripheral blood. The chain recombines TRBV9 with TRBJ1-3; no reliable D call. In DNA, the CDR3 is TGTGCCAGCAGCCCCCCAGGTGGGCTTTGGGGAAACACCATATATTTT. Translation gives CASSPPGGLWGNTIYF.